This entry lists 17 T cell receptor beta chains sequenced from one sample in a study of naive and memory T cell subsets. Two oligonucleotides, mixed equimolar, formed the beta constant-region primer covering TRBC1 and TRBC2. Using its own MiXCR run on the UMI-ligation and nested PCR reads, TCRdb lists one record per CDR3 protein. This sample has around 40,000 distinct CDR3 sequences, with roughly 14% found just once. The material sequenced was effector memory CD4+ T cells from blood. The subset denotes: effector memory, CD45RA- CD27-. All receptors come from a human donor in good health.

The chain couples TRBV27 to TRBJ2-2, with TRBD2 matching over 9 bases. V was clipped by 4 bases and J by 3 bases; unmatched bases: 9. Germline V gene data show CDR1 as MNHEY and CDR2 as SMNVEV (reference sequence). The CDR3 extends over 17 amino acids. The DNA for the CDR3 is TGTGCCAGCAGTTCCGTAGCGGGAGTTATGGACACCGGGGAGCTGTTTTTT. Translated: CASSSVAGVMDTGELFF.

This clonotype was recorded at least ten times. The chain uses TRBV6-6 and TRBJ2-2; D is uncertain. Deletions cut 7 bases from V and 4 bases from J, with 7 bases between. The CDR3 is 12 amino acids. Per the germline V gene, CDR1 is MNHNY and CDR2 is SVGAGI (reference sequence). CDR3 region: CASTPSTGELFF. The CDR3 DNA sequence: TGTGCCAGCACCCCCAGCACCGGGGAGCTGTTTTTT.

By share, this clonotype counts as medium-sized. The rearrangement links TRBV5-1 to TRBJ2-3; 9 bases align to TRBD1. Trimming cost V 4 bases and J 4 bases; bases outside gene matches: 4. The CDR3 loop spans 14 amino acids. CDR1 SGHRS and CDR2 YFSETQ come from the germline V gene. The CDR3: CASSRTGVPDTQYF. The CDR3 DNA reads TGCGCCAGCAGCCGGACAGGGGTACCAGATACGCAGTATTTT.

In this sample, this clonotype turned up a few times. The genes are TRBV2 and TRBJ2-6; the D is unclear. The CDR3 consists of 13 residues. Germline V gene sequence: CDR1 SNHLY, CDR2 FYNNEI. Trimming pared 1 base from V and 4 bases from J, leaving 2 bases between. CDR3 loop: CASSEGGANVLTF. Here the CDR3 DNA reads TGTGCCAGCAGTGAAGGAGGGGCCAACGTCCTGACTTTC.

Many counts were recorded for this clonotype. The chain is built from TRBV5-1 and TRBJ2-7; D might be TRBD2 (6 bases). V was cut by 2 bases and J by 11 bases, with 14 bases left in between. Per germline, CDR1 SGHRS and CDR2 YFSETQ. The CDR3 runs 12 residues. CDR3 sequence: CASSFERTTKYF. The CDR3 bases are TGCGCCAGCAGCTTTGAGAGGACTACCAAGTACTTC.

V gene TRBV18 combines with J gene TRBJ1-1; TRBD1 is a possible D gene (5 bases). Looked up from germline, CDR1 is KGHSH and CDR2 is LQKENI. Trimming took off 5 bases at V and 3 bases at J, with 16 bases between the two ends. The CDR3 has 15 residues. In nucleotides, the CDR3 is TGTGCCAGCTCAGCGACCCAGGGATGGGACACTGAAGCTTTCTTT. This gives the protein CASSATQGWDTEAFF.

There are a few counts of this clonotype. DNA of the CDR3: TGTGCCAGCGCGTTACTAGCGGGAGCATACTACGAGCAGTACTTC. It encodes CASALLAGAYYEQYF. V usage is TRBV12-3 or TRBV12-4 and J usage is TRBJ2-7, with 11 positions matching TRBD2. After removal of 8 bases from V and 3 bases from J, the junction contained 9 bases not matched to a gene. The CDR3 runs 15 residues.

The sample holds a few counts of this clonotype. V usage is TRBV12-3 or TRBV12-4 and J usage is TRBJ2-2, with 7 bases identical to TRBD1. The CDR3 is 13 amino acids. The J segment lost 5 bases and the V segment lost 5 bases, leaving 2 bases of the junction unmatched. CDR3 amino acids: CASSQTGTGELFF. The CDR3 bases are TGTGCCAGCAGTCAGACAGGGACCGGGGAGCTGTTTTTT.

The chain carries TRBV5-6 and TRBJ2-1, with D maybe TRBD2 (5 bases). V shed 7 bases and J shed 0 bases, with 11 bases lying between them. Germline V lookup: CDR1 SGHDT, CDR2 YYEEEE. The CDR3 has 14 amino acids. The chain's CDR3 is CASVRVSSYNEQFF. The CDR3 region has the DNA TGTGCCAGCGTGCGGGTTAGCTCCTACAATGAGCAGTTCTTC. The whole variable domain, filled in from reference TRBV5-6 and TRBJ2-1, reads DAGVTQSPTHLIKTRGQQVTLRCSPKSGHDTVSWYQQALGQGPQFIFQYYEEEERQRGNFPDRFSGHQFPNYSSELNVNALLLGDSALYLCASVRVSSYNEQFFGPGTRLTVL.

The sample holds many counts of this clonotype. This chain joins TRBV7-7 and TRBJ2-5; unclear D gene. Germline V gene lookup returns CDR1 SSHAT and CDR2 FNYEAQ (reference sequence). Deletions cut 7 bases from V and 4 bases from J, with 13 bases between. The CDR3 totals 13 residues. The CDR3, as DNA: TGTGCCAGCACCCACAGTAAGGCAGAGACCCAGTACTTC. It codes for CASTHSKAETQYF.

The V and J genes are TRBV27 and TRBJ2-1; 11 positions match TRBD2. V dropped 6 bases and J dropped 7; count of bases not matched to a gene: 14. Per the germline V gene, CDR1 is MNHEY and CDR2 is SMNVEV (reference sequence). The CDR3 runs to 17 residues. The CDR3 region has the DNA TGTGCCAGCAGCAATCCTGTGATAGCGGGAGGGAAGAATGAGCAGTTCTTC. Protein: CASSNPVIAGGKNEQFF.

The rearrangement links TRBV5-1 to TRBJ2-5; 14 bases map to TRBD2. The V and J ends lost 7 bases and 5 bases, in that order; junction bases with no gene match: 7. CDR1 is SGHRS, CDR2 YFSETQ, per germline. There are 15 residues in the CDR3. This chain's CDR3 is CASGTSGSSWETQYF. DNA for the CDR3: TGCGCCAGCGGGACTAGCGGGAGTTCGTGGGAGACCCAGTACTTC.

This clonotype was seen a few times. This clone may be a read error of a much larger clone one base away. CDR3 region: CASSLQGRAENEQFF. The CDR3 DNA reads TGTGCCAGCAGCTTACAGGGACGAGCGGAGAATGAGCAGTTCTTC. The rearrangement joins TRBV11-3 to TRBJ2-1, with D perhaps matching TRBD1 or TRBD2 (5 bases each). This CDR3 spans 15 amino acids. Germline CDR1 and CDR2: SGHNT and YENEEA. Trimming took 2 bases from V and 7 from J, leaving 15 bases between them.

The sample holds many counts of this clonotype. V usage is TRBV5-4 and J usage is TRBJ2-2, with TRBD2 identical over 13 bases. This CDR3 region has 15 residues. V shed 7 bases and J 5 bases; nucleotides not matched to a gene: 5. The V gene's germline CDR1 is SGHNT and CDR2 YYREEE (reference sequence). CDR3 loop: CASGLAGVRTGELFF. CDR3 DNA sequence: TGTGCCAGCGGACTAGCGGGAGTGCGAACCGGGGAGCTGTTTTTT.

The table lists this clonotype with many counts. The V call is TRBV14, the J call TRBJ2-2; no clear D gene. V gave up 2 bases and J gave up 4 bases, with 5 bases separating them. This CDR3 has 13 residues. Germline CDR1 reads SGHDN; CDR2 reads FVKESK. The CDR3 DNA follows: TGTGCCAGCAGCCAAACCATCACCGGGGAGCTGTTTTTT. Its translation is CASSQTITGELFF.

The chain combines TRBV4-3 with TRBJ2-1; the match to TRBD1 covers 11 bases. V was clipped by 5 bases and J by 0 bases; unmatched bases: 3. The CDR3 sequence is 16 residues long. Per the germline V gene, CDR1 is LGHNA and CDR2 is YSLEER. In nucleotides, the CDR3 is TGCGCCAGCAGCTACGGGACAGGGGGCTCCTACAATGAGCAGTTCTTC. Residues: CASSYGTGGSYNEQFF.

This clonotype was counted many times. V and J are TRBV5-1 and TRBJ2-3; D not certain. CDR1 and CDR2 (germline): SGHRS, YFSETQ. V lost 4 bases to trimming and J lost 0 bases, with 6 bases between them. This CDR3 has 13 amino acids. In nucleotides, the CDR3 is TGCGCCAGCAGCCCGCCAAGCACAGATACGCAGTATTTT. Translation: CASSPPSTDTQYF.